This TCR beta chain was obtained from a study of cytomegalovirus exposure and HLA in healthy donors. About the study: When 350 to 500 donors were genotyped, roughly 78% of them were found to fall in the Caucasian-associated ancestry cluster. Overall study results and limits: A later analysis by the authors found several of the most significant clusters apparently linked to common viral pathogens. Specificity of a few CMV-associated chains for CMV antigens was verified in vitro.

The CDR3 is 15 amino acids. The V gene's germline CDR1 is SEHNR and CDR2 FQNEAQ (reference sequence). Trimming took 8 bases from V and 3 from J, leaving 19 bases between them. Comment on this clone: The antigen remains undetermined.

Both 60 Vbeta primers and 13 Jbeta primers went into the PCR. The assay was immunoSEQ multiplex PCR, and TCRdb's table has in-frame clones only and misses some. The table has hundreds of thousands of clones, roughly 87% seen once. The sequenced material came from PBMCs. The sequence was obtained from a man in his forties or fifties in good health and CMV-seropositive. J is TRBJ1-1 and V is TRBV7-9; the D gene is possibly TRBD1 (5 bases). The CDR3 here is CASLGGWGADTEAFF. The CDR3 nucleotides are TGTGCCAGCCTCGGGGGGTGGGGAGCCGACACTGAAGCTTTCTTT.